One sample yielded the 8 T cell receptor beta chains listed below, sequenced in a study of CD8+ T cells in alopecia areata. This sample's treatment: oral pan-JAK inhibitor, 5-10 mg twice daily. RNA extraction and reverse transcription yielded cDNA as sequencing template. TCRdb's copy holds only in-frame clones and misses some; the assay was immunoSEQ multiplex PCR. The table has fewer than 200,000 clones, around 50% seen once. The sequences come from CD8+ T cells sorted from blood, collected at week 24, from a patient treated with tofacitinib. The origin of the receptors is a human donor with alopecia areata.

The gene calls are TRBV4-1 and TRBJ2-3; TRBD1 agrees at 9 bases. The junction had 1 base not matched to a gene; V was cut back by 3 bases and J by 0 bases. In germline, CDR1 is MGHRA, CDR2 YSYEKL. The CDR3 consists of 15 residues. CDR3 nucleotides: TGCGCCAGCAGCCACGGGACAGGGAGCACAGATACGCAGTATTTT. It specifies CASSHGTGSTDTQYF.

The V call is TRBV9, the J call TRBJ2-1; a possible D gene is TRBD1 (5 bases). The CDR3 has 12 residues. Germline CDR1 SGDLS, CDR2 YYNGEE. Trimming removed 5 bases at V and 4 bases at J, with 7 bases between. This CDR3 reads CASSPGYNEQFF. CDR3 coding DNA: TGTGCCAGCAGTCCAGGGTACAATGAGCAGTTCTTC.

Here the CDR3 DNA reads TGTGCCTCCTCAGGGGGAGGCTACGAGCAGTACTTC. Amino acid sequence: CASSGGGYEQYF. The gene calls are TRBV2 and TRBJ2-7, with D perhaps matching TRBD1 (7 bases). This CDR3 has 12 residues. Germline loops: CDR1 SNHLY, CDR2 FYNNEI. Trimming removed 11 bases from V and 3 bases from J, with 14 bases in between.

On this clone: The identical CDR3 is also encoded by other nucleotide sequences in the sample. The CDR3 DNA follows: TGTGCCAGCAGGGGGAATGAGCAGTTCTTC. It yields the protein CASRGNEQFF. This chain connects TRBV2 to TRBJ2-1; D is unclear. This CDR3 is built from 10 residues. V lost 6 bases and J lost 7, with 4 bases in between. Germline loops: CDR1 SNHLY, CDR2 FYNNEI.

This chain links TRBV28 with TRBJ2-1; D is unclear. CDR3 size: 14 residues. In germline, CDR1 is MDHEN, CDR2 SYDVKM. The V gene lost 5 bases and the J gene lost 7 bases, with 15 bases spanning the gap. CDR3 loop: CASSDFLARNEQFF. The CDR3 DNA reads as TGTGCCAGCAGTGACTTCTTGGCTCGGAATGAGCAGTTCTTC.

The sample holds a few counts of this clone. This sequence joins TRBV6-5 and TRBJ1-2; no clear D. Germline V gene lookup returns CDR1 MNHEY and CDR2 SVGAGI. The ends were cut back, 2 bases at V and 6 bases at J, with 7 bases in the middle. The CDR3 consists of 12 residues. In DNA, the CDR3 is TGTGCCAGCAGTTACGGGCTGGATGGCTACACCTTC. Translation: CASSYGLDGYTF.

The chain employs TRBV9 and TRBJ2-3; D not certain. The V end was cut by 0 bases, the J end by 0 bases, with 8 bases between. The CDR3 totals 15 residues. The germline V gene encodes CDR1 SGDLS and CDR2 YYNGEE. This chain's CDR3 is CASSVVGTSTDTQYF. CDR3 coding DNA: TGTGCCAGCAGCGTAGTCGGAACTAGCACAGATACGCAGTATTTT.

This clone was found a few times. The chain combines TRBV6-6 with TRBJ1-3; D is ambiguous. Trimming removed 6 bases from V and 11 bases from J, with 11 bases in between. CDR3 size: 11 residues. Germline-derived CDR1 and CDR2 are MNHNY and SVGAGI (reference sequence). This CDR3 is CASRETWPIYF. As DNA, the CDR3 is TGTGCCAGCAGGGAGACTTGGCCCATATATTTT.